These 16 T cell receptor beta chains were all obtained from the same sample, sequenced in a study of post-analysis software for immune sequencing data. For these receptors, no antigen is known. Study-wide results and caveats: Included in a set of roughly five TRBV segments more frequent in patients than controls were TRBV5-6, TRBV5-1 and TRBV20-1.

Unique molecular identifiers featured in each of the TCR beta cDNA libraries. MiXCR, run by TCRdb on the PCR reads, gives a single entry per CDR3 protein. The table shows a few hundred thousand distinct CDR3 sequences, with about a third occurring only once. The sequenced material came from blood. The receptors originated from a girl between 5 and 17 years old with multiple sclerosis.

The genes are TRBV7-2 and TRBJ2-7; tentative D call: TRBD1 (6 bases). Germline assignment: CDR1 SGHTA and CDR2 FQGNSA. V gave up 4 bases and J gave up 0 bases, with 16 bases separating them. This CDR3 contains 16 residues. CDR3 sequence: CASSSDRDTFSYEQYF. The CDR3 nucleotides are TGTGCCAGCAGCTCGGACCGGGACACCTTCTCCTACGAGCAGTACTTC.

The genes are TRBV20-1 and TRBJ2-7; D remains unclear. Per germline, CDR1 DFQATT and CDR2 SNEGSKA (reference sequence). Trimming left V 3 bases short and J 4 bases short, with 13 bases between. This CDR3 has 13 amino acids. Here the CDR3 DNA reads TGCAGTGCTAGGGACCCACAAGTATACGAGCAGTACTTC. Translation gives CSARDPQVYEQYF.

The chain joins TRBV20-1 to TRBJ2-4, with unresolved D. The DNA end favors TRBJ2-5, so the J call may be wrong. Germline V gene lookup returns CDR1 DFQATT and CDR2 SNEGSKA (reference sequence). The CDR3 spans 14 residues. The CDR3: CSARGQIGSETQYF. CDR3 coding DNA: TGCAGTGCTAGAGGTCAAATTGGTTCTGAGACCCAGTACTTC.

This clonotype turned up a few times. The CDR3 coding sequence is TGTGCCAGCAGCGTAAGGGGCTTCTCGAACACTGAAGCTTTCTTT. It codes for CASSVRGFSNTEAFF. This rearrangement joins TRBV9 to TRBJ1-1; the D gene is possibly TRBD1 (5 bases). The germline V gene encodes CDR1 SGDLS and CDR2 YYNGEE. V was clipped by 1 base and J by 1 base, with 11 bases between them. This CDR3 has 15 amino acids.

This rearrangement joins TRBV27 to TRBJ1-4; D might be TRBD1 (6 bases). The CDR3 consists of 15 residues. V lost 7 bases, J lost 9 bases, and 21 bases lay in between. The germline V gene encodes CDR1 MNHEY and CDR2 SMNVEV (reference sequence). The CDR3 sequence is CASKTPRDTSKKLFF. CDR3 bases: TGTGCCAGCAAGACACCGAGGGACACCTCTAAAAAACTGTTTTTT.

The chain recombines TRBV5-1 with TRBJ1-2; D is unresolved. The length of the CDR3 is 14 residues. Trimming cost V 0 bases and J 1 base, with 7 bases left between them. Germline V gene data show CDR1 as SGHRS and CDR2 as YFSETQ. As DNA, the CDR3 is TGCGCCAGCAGCTTGGAGGGCAATAACTATGGCTACACCTTC. Its translation: CASSLEGNNYGYTF.

The chain employs TRBV6-2 or TRBV6-3 and TRBJ2-1; D remains unclear. Germline V gives CDR1 MNHEY, CDR2 SVGEGT. V dropped 2 bases and J dropped 3 bases, with 11 bases sitting between them. The CDR3 extends over 15 amino acids. The DNA for the CDR3 is TGTGCCAGCAGTTACCTAGGAACCCTCTACAATGAGCAGTTCTTC. Translation gives CASSYLGTLYNEQFF.

This chain links TRBV7-9 with TRBJ2-7; TRBD1 agrees at 9 bases. The CDR3 is made up of 16 amino acids. Trimming took 0 bases from V and 2 from J; bases not matched to a gene: 5. Germline CDR1 and CDR2: SEHNR and FQNEAQ (reference sequence). The CDR3: CASSLAVGTGPYEQYF. CDR3 nucleotides: TGTGCCAGCAGCTTAGCGGTCGGGACAGGGCCCTACGAGCAGTACTTC.

The V gene is TRBV5-4, the J gene TRBJ2-1; TRBD1 matches 8 bases. CDR3 length equals 13 residues. Unmatched junction bases numbered 2, after V lost 2 bases and J lost 7 bases. Germline V CDR1 and CDR2: SGHNT, YYREEE (reference sequence). As DNA, the CDR3 is TGTGCCAGCAGCTTCAACAGGGGGAATGAGCAGTTCTTC. Residues: CASSFNRGNEQFF.

The V call is TRBV19, the J call TRBJ2-5; 10 nucleotides align to TRBD2. The CDR3 totals 14 residues. From germline, CDR1 is LNHDA and CDR2 SQIVND (reference sequence). Trimming cost V 3 bases and J 3 bases; bases outside gene matches: 1. This chain's CDR3 is CASSMGTSEETQYF. The CDR3 bases are TGTGCCAGTAGTATGGGGACTAGCGAAGAGACCCAGTACTTC.

The rearrangement joins TRBV6-5 to TRBJ2-3, with D tentatively TRBD2 (5 bases). This CDR3 region has 13 residues. V lost 6 bases and J 4 bases, leaving 11 bases between the germline ends. Germline CDR1 reads MNHEY; CDR2 reads SVGAGI. In DNA, the CDR3 is TGTGCCAGCAGCCTAGTAGCGTCAGATACGCAGTATTTT. Protein: CASSLVASDTQYF.

V gene TRBV12-3 or TRBV12-4 combines with J gene TRBJ1-1; 8 nucleotides match TRBD1. The trim removed 4 bases at V and 7 bases at J, leaving 11 bases unmatched. This CDR3 comprises 15 residues. The CDR3 reads CASSSGQGGSGEAFF. The CDR3 region has the DNA TGTGCCAGCAGTTCCGGACAGGGTGGATCGGGTGAAGCTTTCTTT.

This clonotype was detected only a few times. This chain uses TRBV12-3 or TRBV12-4 with TRBJ2-7; 10 bases map to TRBD2. Trimming took 6 bases from V and 3 from J; bases not matched to a gene: 8. The CDR3 runs to 15 residues. CDR3 amino acids: CASSQRGGLSYEQYF. The CDR3 DNA sequence: TGTGCCAGCAGCCAGCGGGGGGGCCTGAGCTACGAGCAGTACTTC.

The chain has TRBV12-3 or TRBV12-4 and TRBJ1-1; no reliable D call. This CDR3 spans 11 amino acids. V shed 3 bases and J shed 3 bases, with 2 bases lying between them. The CDR3 loop is CASSFHTEAFF. The CDR3 DNA is TGTGCCAGCAGTTTCCACACTGAAGCTTTCTTT.

This clonotype was seen a few times. The CDR3: CASSLVTGDEQYF. The CDR3 DNA follows: TGCGCCAGCAGCTTGGTGACAGGGGACGAGCAGTACTTC. This chain connects TRBV5-1 to TRBJ2-7; 8 bases fit TRBD1. The V gene's germline CDR1 is SGHRS and CDR2 YFSETQ. There are 13 residues in the CDR3. The V and J ends lost 0 bases and 5 bases, in that order; junction bases with no gene match: 1.

The table lists this clonotype with a count of one. The genes are TRBV14 and TRBJ2-1; D gene ambiguous. Trimming left V 0 bases short and J 5 bases short, with 8 bases between. From germline, CDR1 is SGHDN and CDR2 FVKESK. This CDR3 comprises 14 residues. The CDR3 sequence: CASSQDGQHNEQFF. For the CDR3, the DNA is TGTGCCAGCAGCCAAGACGGTCAGCACAATGAGCAGTTCTTC.